Listed below are T cell receptor beta chains from one sample, sequenced in a study of shared clonotypes between healthy human individuals. Assay: immunoSEQ multiplex PCR; the TCRdb copy retains only in-frame clones and omits some. Of over a million clones in the sample, about 80% are singletons; the top ten hold approximately 0.56%. Source material: memory CD4+ T cells from PBMCs. All receptors come from a man aged 18 to 29 in good health. Some clones in this sample may be carry-over from other donors' samples. Each CDR3 is given with its conserved first and last residue. The D gene is left open where the match is weak. Where a row states a size, it is once, few, many or the class of an expanded clone; other rows omit it.

TRBV4-1	TRBJ2-7	few	TRBD1	CASSQAETGSYEQYF	TGCGCCAGCAGCCAAGCAGAGACAGGGTCCTACGAGCAGTACTTC
TRBV5-6	TRBJ2-7	-	TRBD2	CASSHLAGAGEQYF	TGTGCCAGCAGCCACCTAGCGGGTGCCGGGGAGCAGTACTTC
TRBV11-2	TRBJ2-1	-	TRBD2	CASSSVLAGGGGNEQFF	TGTGCCAGCAGCTCAGTCTTGGCGGGAGGTGGGGGCAATGAGCAGTTCTTC
TRBV11-2	TRBJ2-7	few	-	CASSLVQGSYEQYF	TGTGCCAGCAGCTTAGTTCAGGGGTCCTACGAGCAGTACTTC
TRBV27	TRBJ2-1	-	-	CASSSVLGRSYNEQFF	TGTGCCAGCAGTTCCGTTCTCGGACGCTCCTACAATGAGCAGTTCTTC
TRBV27	TRBJ1-5	few	-	CASSLRGGDQPQHF	TGTGCCAGCAGTTTAAGGGGGGGCGATCAGCCCCAGCATTTT
TRBV19	TRBJ1-3	-	-	CASSAVISGNTIYF	TGTGCCAGTAGCGCGGTCATCTCTGGAAACACCATATATTTT
TRBV7-8	TRBJ1-1	-	TRBD1	CASSARQGSTEAFF	TGTGCCAGCAGCGCCCGACAGGGGAGCACTGAAGCTTTCTTT
TRBV10-3	TRBJ1-1	-	-	CAISESTELINTEAFF	TGTGCCATCAGTGAGTCGACGGAGCTCATCAACACTGAAGCTTTCTTT
TRBV18	TRBJ2-1	-	TRBD2	CASSPLLPGTSGGYNEQFF	TGTGCCAGCTCACCACTTCTGCCGGGGACTAGCGGGGGGTACAATGAGCAGTTCTTC
TRBV6-1	TRBJ1-5	-	TRBD1	CASSQGARQPQHF	TGTGCCAGCAGCCAGGGGGCCCGTCAGCCCCAGCATTTT
TRBV9	TRBJ2-7	-	TRBD2	CASSPRTSGIGDEQYF	TGTGCCAGCAGCCCACGGACTAGCGGGATCGGCGACGAGCAGTACTTC
TRBV6-5	TRBJ2-2	-	-	CASSWRQTALGELFF	TGTGCCAGCAGTTGGCGACAGACCGCGTTAGGGGAGCTGTTTTTT
TRBV7-3	TRBJ2-7	many	-	CASSLIERGEQYF	TGTGCCAGCAGCTTAATAGAGAGGGGAGAGCAGTACTTC
TRBV7-3	TRBJ2-7	-	-	CASSQQGGAYEQYF	TGTGCCAGCAGTCAACAAGGGGGAGCCTACGAGCAGTACTTC
TRBV9	TRBJ2-1	once	-	CASSVEGTGEQFF	TGTGCCAGCAGCGTAGAGGGTACGGGGGAGCAGTTCTTC
TRBV6-5	TRBJ1-4	once	-	CASSYQTGFNEKLFF	TGTGCCAGCAGTTACCAGACGGGGTTTAATGAAAAACTGTTTTTT
TRBV6-6	TRBJ2-1	-	TRBD2	CASSPRTSGSYNEQFF	TGTGCCAGCAGCCCCCGGACTAGCGGGTCCTACAATGAGCAGTTCTTC
TRBV5-5	TRBJ2-1	-	-	CASSYGLQGSYNEQFF	TGTGCCAGCAGCTACGGACTCCAGGGCTCCTACAATGAGCAGTTCTTC
TRBV6-1	TRBJ1-1	-	TRBD1	CASSALDRGEAFF	TGTGCCAGCAGTGCGTTAGACAGGGGAGAAGCTTTCTTT
TRBV18	TRBJ2-5	-	TRBD2	CASSRWTSPGETQYF	TGTGCCAGCTCACGATGGACTAGCCCTGGCGAGACCCAGTACTTC
TRBV28	TRBJ1-2	-	TRBD1	CASSPPGGDYGYTF	TGTGCCAGCAGTCCCCCAGGGGGCGACTATGGCTACACCTTC
TRBV7-9	TRBJ2-3	-	TRBD2	CASSSGTSGNFGGDTQYF	TGTGCCAGCAGCTCCGGGACTAGCGGGAACTTTGGAGGTGATACGCAGTATTTT
TRBV28	TRBJ2-3	-	-	CASSLGRSTDTQYF	TGTGCCAGCAGCCTGGGACGTAGCACAGATACGCAGTATTTT
TRBV30	TRBJ2-1	-	TRBD1	CAWSRGRQTYNEQFF	TGTGCCTGGAGTAGGGGGCGGCAAACCTACAATGAGCAGTTCTTC
TRBV7-9	TRBJ1-4	-	-	CASSLGEYEKLFF	TGTGCCAGCAGCTTAGGAGAGTATGAAAAACTGTTTTTT
TRBV7-3	TRBJ2-2	-	-	CASSLFPVGSGNTGELFF	TGTGCCAGCAGCTTATTCCCGGTTGGATCGGGAAACACCGGGGAGCTGTTTTTT
TRBV7-2	TRBJ1-5	-	TRBD1	CASSLQGADQPQHF	TGTGCCAGCAGCTTGCAGGGGGCAGATCAGCCCCAGCATTTT
TRBV11-2	TRBJ2-5	-	-	CASSLGAGRETQYF	TGTGCCAGCAGCTTAGGGGCGGGGAGGGAGACCCAGTACTTC
TRBV14	TRBJ1-2	-	-	CASSRQGNYGYTF	TGTGCCAGCAGCCGCCAGGGGAACTATGGCTACACCTTC
TRBV7-2	TRBJ1-1	-	TRBD1	CASSLWQGGAEAFF	TGTGCCAGCAGCCTCTGGCAGGGGGGGGCTGAAGCTTTCTTT
TRBV6-6	TRBJ1-5	-	-	CASSYRVLSQHF	TGTGCCAGCAGTTACAGGGTTCTATCCCAGCATTTT
TRBV7-2	TRBJ1-3	-	-	CASSLADLNTIYF	TGTGCCAGCAGCTTAGCGGATCTAAACACCATATATTTT
TRBV4-1	TRBJ1-2	-	-	CASSSFQGSRNGYTF	TGCGCCAGCAGCTCCTTCCAGGGATCTCGGAATGGCTACACCTTC
TRBV6-5	TRBJ2-3	-	-	CASIEPTGRRKVYF	TGTGCCAGCATTGAGCCCACAGGGCGTCGGAAGGTGTATTTT
TRBV18	TRBJ2-7	-	TRBD1	CASSPTTGGYEQYF	TGTGCCAGCTCACCGACGACAGGGGGTTACGAGCAGTACTTC
TRBV9	TRBJ2-1	-	-	CASSGVNLQGYNEQFF	TGTGCCAGCAGCGGGGTCAACCTTCAGGGTTACAATGAGCAGTTCTTC
TRBV7-3	TRBJ2-6	-	-	CASSRGADGANVLTF	TGTGCCAGCAGCAGAGGGGCGGATGGGGCCAACGTCCTGACTTTC
TRBV7-9	TRBJ1-1	-	TRBD1	CASSFGQGHTEAFF	TGTGCCAGCAGCTTCGGACAGGGACACACTGAAGCTTTCTTT
TRBV6-1	TRBJ2-5	-	-	CASSENSKTQYF	TGTGCCAGCAGTGAAAACAGCAAGACCCAGTACTTC
TRBV7-3	TRBJ2-5	-	-	CASSLFGRGQETQYF	TGTGCCAGCAGCTTATTCGGCAGGGGACAAGAGACCCAGTACTTC
TRBV7-6	TRBJ2-5	-	-	CASSLEQGGAQETQYF	TGTGCCAGCAGCTTAGAACAGGGAGGAGCGCAAGAGACCCAGTACTTC
TRBV5-8	TRBJ2-1	once	-	CASSSGLESYNEQFF	TGTGCCAGCAGCTCCGGACTGGAGAGCTACAATGAGCAGTTCTTC
TRBV5-4	TRBJ2-3	-	-	CASSLQRTDTQYF	TGTGCCAGCAGCTTGCAGCGGACAGATACGCAGTATTTT
TRBV4-1	TRBJ1-5	-	-	CASSQGVFGGGIQPQHF	TGCGCCAGCAGCCAGGGGGTTTTCGGTGGGGGCATTCAGCCCCAGCATTTT
TRBV19	TRBJ2-6	-	-	CASRSRGAGANVLTF	TGTGCCAGTAGGTCTCGCGGGGCCGGGGCCAACGTCCTGACTTTC
TRBV10-3	TRBJ1-5	few	-	CAISEDSTRQPQHF	TGTGCCATCAGTGAGGACAGCACACGGCAGCCCCAGCATTTT
TRBV6-5	TRBJ1-2	-	-	CASRRAGANYGYTF	TGTGCCAGCAGGAGGGCTGGGGCTAACTATGGCTACACCTTC
TRBV29-1	TRBJ2-1	once	-	CSVSQREVSNEQFF	TGCAGCGTTTCCCAGAGGGAGGTTTCCAATGAGCAGTTCTTC
TRBV11-2	TRBJ2-7	-	-	CASSSLHITYEQYF	TGTGCCAGCAGCTCCCTACACATTACCTACGAGCAGTACTTC
TRBV2	TRBJ2-7	-	TRBD1	CASSPLSGTGGEQYF	TGTGCCAGCAGTCCTTTATCCGGGACAGGGGGCGAGCAGTACTTC
TRBV5-1	TRBJ2-4	-	-	CASSLSGDRLAKNIQYF	TGCGCCAGCAGCTTGTCGGGGGACAGACTAGCCAAAAACATTCAGTACTTC
TRBV5-1	TRBJ1-2	few	-	CASRAGHEQSDGYTF	TGCGCCAGCAGGGCGGGGCACGAACAAAGCGACGGCTACACCTTC
TRBV5-1	TRBJ2-7	-	TRBD2	CASRYASGNYEQYF	TGCGCCAGCAGATACGCTAGCGGGAACTACGAGCAGTACTTC
TRBV19	TRBJ1-3	-	-	CASSSYTGGLSGNTIYF	TGTGCCAGTAGCTCTTACACTGGGGGACTCTCTGGAAACACCATATATTTT
TRBV29-1	TRBJ1-3	-	-	CSVAVGSGNTIYF	TGCAGCGTTGCAGTCGGCTCTGGAAACACCATATATTTT
TRBV11-3	TRBJ2-3	-	-	CASSWEGASTDTQYF	TGTGCCAGCAGCTGGGAGGGGGCAAGCACAGATACGCAGTATTTT
TRBV27	TRBJ2-7	-	-	CASSTVSSSYEQYF	TGTGCCAGCAGCACCGTTTCCAGCTCCTACGAGCAGTACTTC
TRBV30	TRBJ2-7	-	-	CAWNSGPQLEQYF	TGTGCCTGGAATAGTGGGCCCCAGTTGGAGCAGTACTTC
TRBV11-2	TRBJ2-2	-	-	CASSPGGYTGELFF	TGTGCCAGCAGCCCCGGGGGTTACACCGGGGAGCTGTTTTTT